A single sample gave rise to the 21 T cell receptor beta chains below, sequenced in a study of T cell responses to AZD1222 COVID-19 vaccine. Libraries were prepared by immunoSEQ multiplex PCR; TCRdb keeps only in-frame clonotypes and omits some of them. The table shows about 150,000 clones, with roughly 84% occurring only once. The sequenced sample was peripheral blood, obtained on day 0 of AZD1222 vaccination. The source of these receptors is an adult in good health.

V is TRBV5-1 and J is TRBJ1-2; 11 nucleotides agree with TRBD1. Germline V lookup: CDR1 SGHRS, CDR2 YFSETQ. The CDR3 totals 15 residues. V dropped 5 bases and J dropped 7; count of bases not matched to a gene: 10. Here the CDR3 reads CASRGTGTGGSGYTF. CDR3 bases: TGCGCCAGCAGGGGTACCGGGACAGGGGGGAGTGGCTACACCTTC. The whole variable domain, remainder taken from reference TRBV5-1 and TRBJ1-2, is KAGVTQTPRYLIKTRGQQVTLSCSPISGHRSVSWYQQTPGQGLQFLFEYFSETQRNKGNFPGRFSGRQFSNSRSEMNVSTLELGDSALYLCASRGTGTGGSGYTFGSGTRLTVV.

The chain combines TRBV29-1 with TRBJ2-5, with TRBD1 matching over 9 bases. CDR3 size: 13 residues. CDR1 and CDR2 from the germline V gene are SQVTM and ANQGSEA. The V gene end was trimmed by 6 bases and the J gene end by 5 bases; junction bases not matched to a gene: 7. CDR3 residues: CSVPQGAGETQYF. CDR3 bases: TGCAGCGTCCCACAGGGGGCCGGCGAGACCCAGTACTTC.

V gene TRBV27 combines with J gene TRBJ2-1; D may be TRBD1 or TRBD2 (6 bases each). The CDR3 runs to 13 residues. Trimming took 3 bases from V and 5 from J, leaving 8 bases between them. Germline-derived CDR1 and CDR2 are MNHEY and SMNVEV (reference sequence). This CDR3 is CASSLRDNNEQFF. CDR3 nucleotide sequence: TGTGCCAGCAGTTTGCGGGACAACAATGAGCAGTTCTTC.

The chain is built from TRBV28 and TRBJ1-6; 12 bases fit TRBD1. The CDR3 spans 16 residues. Per the germline V gene, CDR1 is MDHEN and CDR2 is SYDVKM. The ends lost 6 bases at V and 14 bases at J; junction bases unmatched: 14. This CDR3 is CASRRTGTGGPTTLHF. Here the CDR3 DNA reads TGTGCCAGCAGACGAACTGGGACAGGGGGCCCAACCACCCTCCACTTT.

The chain couples TRBV9 to TRBJ1-1; D gene ambiguous. Per germline, CDR1 SGDLS and CDR2 YYNGEE. The CDR3 extends over 16 amino acids. V dropped 0 bases and J dropped 0 bases, with 12 bases sitting between them. As DNA, the CDR3 is TGTGCCAGCAGCGTAGGGTCAGGAACCATGAACACTGAAGCTTTCTTT. Protein: CASSVGSGTMNTEAFF.

This rearrangement joins TRBV29-1 to TRBJ2-1; 8 nucleotides align to TRBD2. Per germline, CDR1 SQVTM and CDR2 ANQGSEA. Trimming at V came to 7 bases and at J to 3 bases, leaving 5 bases not matched to a gene. CDR3 length: 13 amino acids. CDR3 bases: TGCAGCGGCGGGGGGACCGGCTACAATGAGCAGTTCTTC. Its translation: CSGGGTGYNEQFF.

CDR3 DNA: TGTGCCAGCTCACCATCAGGGGGCGAGGGCAATCAGCCCCAGCATTTT. Its translation is CASSPSGGEGNQPQHF. The V and J genes are TRBV18 and TRBJ1-5, with 8 bases lining up with TRBD1. Unmatched junction bases numbered 5, after V lost 2 bases and J lost 2 bases. This CDR3 is built from 16 residues. Germline CDR1 and CDR2: KGHSH and LQKENI.

The chain combines TRBV9 with TRBJ1-2; 8 positions agree with TRBD1. The J segment lost 4 bases and the V segment lost 4 bases, leaving 6 bases of the junction unmatched. Germline CDR1 SGDLS, CDR2 YYNGEE. This CDR3 region has 14 residues. The CDR3 sequence: CASSSQGARYGYTF. In nucleotides, the CDR3 is TGTGCCAGCAGCTCGCAGGGGGCGCGCTATGGCTACACCTTC.

Only one count was recorded for this clone. The chain is built from TRBV30 and TRBJ1-5; TRBD1 agrees at 7 bases. The CDR3 is 16 amino acids. The V segment lost 2 bases and the J segment 4 bases; nucleotides outside the gene matches: 11. Germline CDR1 GTSNPN, CDR2 SVGIG (reference sequence). CDR3 loop: CAWSFNRGQRNQPQHF. CDR3 bases: TGTGCCTGGAGTTTCAACAGGGGACAGAGGAATCAGCCCCAGCATTTT.

This chain uses TRBV27 with TRBJ1-6, with TRBD1 identical over 8 bases. Germline CDR1 is MNHEY and CDR2 is SMNVEV (reference sequence). The CDR3 runs to 14 residues. V lost 3 bases to trimming and J lost 10 bases; unmatched junction nucleotides: 5. This chain's CDR3 is CASSFRGLGSPLHF. Here the CDR3 DNA reads TGTGCCAGCAGTTTCAGGGGGCTAGGATCACCCCTCCACTTT.

The V gene is TRBV5-8, the J gene TRBJ1-6, with a possible D match to TRBD1 (5 bases). Trimming pared 1 base from V and 9 bases from J, leaving 17 bases between. The germline gives CDR1 SGHTS, CDR2 YDEGEE. The CDR3 totals 16 residues. This CDR3 reads CASSLYLTAQGSPLHF. The CDR3 DNA is TGTGCCAGCAGCTTGTACCTTACAGCGCAGGGTTCACCCCTCCACTTT.

The chain is built from TRBV7-9 and TRBJ2-3, with unresolved D. V was trimmed by 4 bases and J by 2 bases, leaving 16 bases between them. The germline CDR1 and CDR2 sequences are SEHNR and FQNEAQ (reference sequence). This CDR3 has 16 residues. CDR3 region: CASSYGSHRDTDTQYF. The CDR3 nucleotides are TGTGCCAGCAGCTACGGATCCCACCGCGACACAGATACGCAGTATTTT. Filled out from reference TRBV7-9 and TRBJ2-3, the complete variable domain reads DTGVSQNPRHKITKRGQNVTFRCDPISEHNRLYWYRQTLGQGPEFLTYFQNEAQLEKSRLLSDRFSAERPKGSFSTLEIQRTEQGDSAMYLCASSYGSHRDTDTQYFGPGTRLTVL.

This chain connects TRBV7-6 to TRBJ1-6; unclear D gene. The CDR3 is 14 amino acids. Germline values: CDR1 SGHVS, CDR2 FNYEAQ. V was clipped by 0 bases and J by 13 bases, with 13 bases between them. The CDR3 protein is CASSLAPLESPLHF. The CDR3 DNA reads as TGTGCCAGCAGCTTAGCTCCGTTGGAATCCCCCCTCCACTTT.

The V gene is TRBV7-3, the J gene TRBJ1-3; D might be TRBD1 (6 bases). V lost 4 bases and J lost 4, with 11 bases in between. Germline assignment: CDR1 SGHTA and CDR2 FQGTGA. The CDR3 is 14 amino acids. CDR3 nucleotide sequence: TGTGCCAGCAGCTCCGGGGGGCCCGGAAACACCATATATTTT. This translates into CASSSGGPGNTIYF.

The gene calls are TRBV28 and TRBJ2-7, with 7 bases that match TRBD2. This CDR3 spans 14 amino acids. The germline V gene has CDR1 MDHEN and CDR2 SYDVKM. V lost 8 bases, J lost 5 bases, and 12 bases stayed unmatched. CDR3 coding DNA: TGTGCCAGCGGGTGGGGGGGAAGGAAGGACGAGCAGTACTTC. It is translated as CASGWGGRKDEQYF.

This clone was recorded once. The V gene is TRBV6-5, the J gene TRBJ2-1; D possibly corresponds to TRBD2 (6 bases). This CDR3 spans 10 amino acids. The V end was cut by 9 bases, the J end by 10 bases, with 10 bases between. Germline lookup yields CDR1 MNHEY and CDR2 SVGAGI. The CDR3 DNA reads as TGTGCCAGTGGGGACTGGGAGCAGTTCTTC. It translates to CASGDWEQFF.

This rearrangement joins TRBV18 to TRBJ2-1, with 8 positions matching TRBD2. The germline V gene has CDR1 KGHSH and CDR2 LQKENI. The CDR3 covers 17 residues. After removal of 3 bases from V and 2 bases from J, the junction contained 9 bases not matched to a gene. CDR3 amino acids: CASSPKQLAATYNEQFF. CDR3 coding DNA: TGTGCCAGCTCACCTAAACAACTAGCGGCTACCTACAATGAGCAGTTCTTC.

V usage is TRBV25-1 and J usage is TRBJ2-3; D possibly corresponds to TRBD2 (6 bases). V shed 10 bases and J shed 6 bases, with 20 bases lying between them. The CDR3 spans 14 residues. CDR1 and CDR2 (germline): MGHDK, SYGVNS. The CDR3 DNA follows: TGTGCCACCTCAGCGGGCCCTGCGGCCGATACGCAGTATTTT. It yields the protein CATSAGPAADTQYF.

The chain has TRBV7-3 and TRBJ1-1; tentatively, D is TRBD1 (6 bases). Between the trimmed V and J ends, which lost 2 bases and 7 bases, there was a span of 14 bases. This CDR3 has 14 amino acids. Germline V CDR1 and CDR2: SGHTA, FQGTGA. DNA for the CDR3: TGTGCCAGCAGCTTAGGCGGACAGCCCATTGAAGCTTTCTTT. Translated, it gives CASSLGGQPIEAFF.

This clone came up once. Other DNA sequences in the sample encode the same CDR3. The chain is built from TRBV5-1 and TRBJ1-5, with D possibly matching TRBD1 (6 bases). Germline-derived CDR1 and CDR2 are SGHRS and YFSETQ. The CDR3 has 14 amino acids. V lost 0 bases, J lost 2 bases, and 6 bases lay in between. CDR3 protein: CASSLAGGNQPQHF. CDR3 coding DNA: TGCGCCAGCAGCTTGGCAGGGGGCAATCAGCCCCAGCATTTT.

The chain is built from TRBV6-5 and TRBJ1-5; no reliable D call. V was shortened by 6 bases and J by 4 bases, with 10 bases between the two germline ends. The CDR3 runs to 13 residues. Germline V gene lookup returns CDR1 MNHEY and CDR2 SVGAGI. Here the CDR3 DNA reads TGTGCCAGCAGCCCCCTCCGTAATCAGCCCCAGCATTTT. Protein product: CASSPLRNQPQHF.